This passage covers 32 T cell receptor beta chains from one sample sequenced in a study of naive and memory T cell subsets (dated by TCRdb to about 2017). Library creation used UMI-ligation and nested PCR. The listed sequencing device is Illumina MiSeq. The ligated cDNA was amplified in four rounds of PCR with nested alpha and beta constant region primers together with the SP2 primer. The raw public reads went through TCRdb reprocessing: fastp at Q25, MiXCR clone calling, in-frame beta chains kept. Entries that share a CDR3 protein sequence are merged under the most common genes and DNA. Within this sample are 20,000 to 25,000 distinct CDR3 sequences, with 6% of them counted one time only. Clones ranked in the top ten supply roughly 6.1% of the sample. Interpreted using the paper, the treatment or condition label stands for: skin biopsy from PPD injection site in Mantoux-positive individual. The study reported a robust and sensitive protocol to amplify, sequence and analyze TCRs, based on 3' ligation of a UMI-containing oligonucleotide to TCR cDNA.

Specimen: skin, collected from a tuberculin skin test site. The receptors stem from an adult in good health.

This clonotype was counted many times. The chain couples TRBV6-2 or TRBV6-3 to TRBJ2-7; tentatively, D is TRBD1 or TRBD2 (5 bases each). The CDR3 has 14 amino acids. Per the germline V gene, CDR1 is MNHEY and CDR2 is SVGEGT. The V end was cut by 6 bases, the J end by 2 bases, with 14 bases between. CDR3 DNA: TGTGCCAGCAGCCACAGGAGAGGGACCTACGAGCAGTACTTC. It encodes CASSHRRGTYEQYF.

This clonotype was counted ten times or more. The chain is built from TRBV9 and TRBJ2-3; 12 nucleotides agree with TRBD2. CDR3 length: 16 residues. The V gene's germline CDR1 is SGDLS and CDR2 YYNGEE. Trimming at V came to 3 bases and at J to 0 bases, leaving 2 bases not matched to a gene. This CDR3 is CASSEGTSGSTDTQYF. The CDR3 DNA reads TGTGCCAGCAGCGAGGGGACTAGCGGGAGCACAGATACGCAGTATTTT.

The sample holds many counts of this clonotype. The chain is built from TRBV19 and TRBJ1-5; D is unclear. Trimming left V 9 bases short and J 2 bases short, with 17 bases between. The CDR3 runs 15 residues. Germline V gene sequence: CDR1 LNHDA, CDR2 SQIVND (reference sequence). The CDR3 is CASLRRGEGNQPQHF. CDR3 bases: TGTGCCAGCCTCCGCCGGGGAGAGGGCAATCAGCCCCAGCATTTT.

This CDR3 reads CASSPWGDAEAFF. CDR3 sequence (DNA): TGTGCCAGCAGCCCGTGGGGGGACGCTGAAGCTTTCTTT. The V call is TRBV3-1, the J call TRBJ1-1, with a tentative D call TRBD1 (5 bases). This CDR3 region has 13 residues. V was cut by 4 bases and J by 6 bases, with 12 bases left in between. Per the germline V gene, CDR1 is LGHDT and CDR2 is YNNKEL (reference sequence).

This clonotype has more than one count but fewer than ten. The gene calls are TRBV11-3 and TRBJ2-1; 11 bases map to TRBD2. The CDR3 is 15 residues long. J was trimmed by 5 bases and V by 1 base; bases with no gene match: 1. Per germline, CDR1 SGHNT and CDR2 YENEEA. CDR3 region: CASSLGLAGNNEQFF. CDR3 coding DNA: TGTGCCAGCAGCTTAGGACTAGCGGGGAACAATGAGCAGTTCTTC.

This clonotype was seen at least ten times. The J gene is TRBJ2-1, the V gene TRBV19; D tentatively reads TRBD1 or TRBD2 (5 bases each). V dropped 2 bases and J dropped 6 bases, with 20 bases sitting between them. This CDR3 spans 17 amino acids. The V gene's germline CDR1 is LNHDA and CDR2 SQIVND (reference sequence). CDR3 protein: CASSIQGIQRLGNEQFF. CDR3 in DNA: TGTGCCAGTAGTATACAGGGTATCCAGCGGTTGGGCAATGAGCAGTTCTTC.

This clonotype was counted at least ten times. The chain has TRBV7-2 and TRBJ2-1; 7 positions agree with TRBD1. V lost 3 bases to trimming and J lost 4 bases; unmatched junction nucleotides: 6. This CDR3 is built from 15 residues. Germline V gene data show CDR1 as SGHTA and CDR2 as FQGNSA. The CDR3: CASSFNRGSYNEQFF. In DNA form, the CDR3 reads TGTGCCAGCAGCTTTAACAGGGGCTCTTACAATGAGCAGTTCTTC.

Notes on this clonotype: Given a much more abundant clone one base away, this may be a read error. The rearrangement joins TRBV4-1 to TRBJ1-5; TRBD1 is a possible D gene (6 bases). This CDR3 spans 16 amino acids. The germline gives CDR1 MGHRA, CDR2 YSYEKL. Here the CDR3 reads CASSQRQAERNQPQNF. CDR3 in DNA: TGCGCCAGCAGCCAACGACAGGCCGAGCGGAATCAGCCCCAGAATTTT.

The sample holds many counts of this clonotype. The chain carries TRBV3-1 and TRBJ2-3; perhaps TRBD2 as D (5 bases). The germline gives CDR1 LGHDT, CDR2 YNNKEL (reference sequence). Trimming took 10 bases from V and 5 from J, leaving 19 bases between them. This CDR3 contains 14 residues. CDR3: CATTGHEGIDTQYF. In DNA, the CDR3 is TGTGCCACCACTGGGCACGAGGGAATAGATACGCAGTATTTT.

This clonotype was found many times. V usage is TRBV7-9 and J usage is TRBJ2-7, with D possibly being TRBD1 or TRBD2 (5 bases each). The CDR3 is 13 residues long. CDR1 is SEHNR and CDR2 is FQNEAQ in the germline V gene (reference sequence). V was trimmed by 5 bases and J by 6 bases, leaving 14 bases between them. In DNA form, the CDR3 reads TGTGCCAGCAGCCACTTGACTGGGGGCGAGCAGTACTTC. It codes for CASSHLTGGEQYF.

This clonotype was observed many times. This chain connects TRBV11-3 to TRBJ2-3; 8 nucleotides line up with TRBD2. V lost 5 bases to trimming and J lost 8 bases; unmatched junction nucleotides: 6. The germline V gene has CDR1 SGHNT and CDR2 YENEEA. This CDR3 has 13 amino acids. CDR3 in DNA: TGTGCCAGCAGCCGGGGGGGGCCCGGTACGCAGTATTTT. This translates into CASSRGGPGTQYF.

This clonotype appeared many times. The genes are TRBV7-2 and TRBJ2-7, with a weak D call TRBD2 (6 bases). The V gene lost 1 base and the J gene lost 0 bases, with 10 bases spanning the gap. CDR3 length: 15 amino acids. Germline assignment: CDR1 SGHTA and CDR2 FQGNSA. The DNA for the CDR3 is TGTGCCAGCAGCTTAGGTTCTAGCGACTCCTACGAGCAGTACTTC. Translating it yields CASSLGSSDSYEQYF.

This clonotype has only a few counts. In DNA form, the CDR3 reads TGTGCCAGCAGAGCCGGGACCACAGATACGCAGTATTTT. Amino acid sequence: CASRAGTTDTQYF. This rearrangement joins TRBV27 to TRBJ2-3; the D call may be TRBD1 or TRBD2 (5 bases each). Trimming took off 6 bases at V and 2 bases at J, with 9 bases between the two ends. The CDR3 sequence is 13 residues long. Germline-derived CDR1 and CDR2 are MNHEY and SMNVEV (reference sequence).

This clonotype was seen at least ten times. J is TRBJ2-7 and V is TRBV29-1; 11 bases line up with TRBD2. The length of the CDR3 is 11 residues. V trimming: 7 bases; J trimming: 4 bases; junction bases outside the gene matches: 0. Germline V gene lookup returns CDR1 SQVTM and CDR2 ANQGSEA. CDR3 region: CSGTSGYEQYF. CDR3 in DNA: TGCAGCGGGACTAGCGGGTACGAGCAGTACTTC.

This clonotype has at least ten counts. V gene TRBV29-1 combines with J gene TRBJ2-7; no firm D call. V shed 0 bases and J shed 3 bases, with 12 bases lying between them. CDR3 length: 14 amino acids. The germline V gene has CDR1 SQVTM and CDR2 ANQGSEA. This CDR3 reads CSVEEGFLGYEQYF. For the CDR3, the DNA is TGCAGCGTTGAAGAGGGCTTCTTGGGCTACGAGCAGTACTTC.

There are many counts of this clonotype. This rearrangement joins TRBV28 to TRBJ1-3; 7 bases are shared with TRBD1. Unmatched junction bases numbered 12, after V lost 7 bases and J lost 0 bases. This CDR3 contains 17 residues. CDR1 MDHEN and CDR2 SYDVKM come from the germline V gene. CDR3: CASIKPRTGRSGNTIYF. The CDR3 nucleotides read TGTGCCAGCATTAAACCCCGGACAGGCCGCTCTGGAAACACCATATATTTT. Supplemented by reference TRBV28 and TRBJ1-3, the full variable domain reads DVKVTQSSRYLVKRTGEKVFLECVQDMDHENMFWYRQDPGLGLRLIYFSYDVKMKEKGDIPEGYSVSREKKERFSLILESASTNQTSMYLCASIKPRTGRSGNTIYFGEGSWLTVV.

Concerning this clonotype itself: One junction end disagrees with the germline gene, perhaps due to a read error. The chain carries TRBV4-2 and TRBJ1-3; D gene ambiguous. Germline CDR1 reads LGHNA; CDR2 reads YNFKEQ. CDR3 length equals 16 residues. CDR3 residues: CVSSQEGGSSGNTIYF. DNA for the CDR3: TGTGTCAGCAGCCAAGAAGGTGGGAGCTCTGGAAACACCATATATTTT.

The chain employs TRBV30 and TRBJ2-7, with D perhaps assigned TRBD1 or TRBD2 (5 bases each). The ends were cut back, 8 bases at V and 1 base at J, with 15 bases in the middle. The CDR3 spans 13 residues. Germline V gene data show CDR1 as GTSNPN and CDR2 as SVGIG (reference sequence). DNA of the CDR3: TGTGCCCTCGGGCCGGGGCCTTCCTACGAGCAGTACTTC. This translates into CALGPGPSYEQYF.

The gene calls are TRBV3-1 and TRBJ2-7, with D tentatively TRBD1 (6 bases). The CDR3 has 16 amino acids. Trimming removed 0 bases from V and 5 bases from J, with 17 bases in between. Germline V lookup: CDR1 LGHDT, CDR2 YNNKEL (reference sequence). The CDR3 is CASSQEWTDWNHEQYF. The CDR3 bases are TGTGCCAGCAGCCAAGAGTGGACAGATTGGAACCACGAGCAGTACTTC.

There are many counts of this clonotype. In DNA form, the CDR3 reads TGCAGCGTTAGGACAGGGATGAGCTTAGAGACCCAGTACTTC. This gives the protein CSVRTGMSLETQYF. J is TRBJ2-5 and V is TRBV29-1, with TRBD1 matching 8 bases. In germline, CDR1 is SQVTM, CDR2 ANQGSEA. The CDR3 sequence is 14 residues long. V dropped 5 bases and J dropped 4; count of bases not matched to a gene: 9.

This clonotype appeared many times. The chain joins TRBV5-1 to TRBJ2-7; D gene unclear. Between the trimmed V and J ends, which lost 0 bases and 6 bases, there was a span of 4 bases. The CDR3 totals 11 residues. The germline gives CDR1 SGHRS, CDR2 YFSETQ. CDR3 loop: CASSLAGEQYF. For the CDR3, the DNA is TGCGCCAGCAGCTTGGCCGGCGAGCAGTACTTC.

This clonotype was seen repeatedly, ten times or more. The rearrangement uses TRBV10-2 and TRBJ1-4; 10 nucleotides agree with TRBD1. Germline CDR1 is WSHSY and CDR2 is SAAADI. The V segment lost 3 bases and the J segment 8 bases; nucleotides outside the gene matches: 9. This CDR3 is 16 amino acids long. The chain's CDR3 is CASSDPGQGEAEKLFF. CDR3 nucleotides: TGCGCCAGCAGTGACCCCGGACAGGGGGAAGCGGAAAAACTGTTTTTT.

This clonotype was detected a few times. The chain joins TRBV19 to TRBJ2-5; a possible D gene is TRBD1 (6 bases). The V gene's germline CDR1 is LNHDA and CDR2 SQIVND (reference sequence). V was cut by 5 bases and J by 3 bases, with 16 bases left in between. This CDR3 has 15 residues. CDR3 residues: CASSADRHKKETQYF. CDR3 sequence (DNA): TGTGCCAGTAGTGCGGACAGACATAAAAAAGAGACCCAGTACTTC.

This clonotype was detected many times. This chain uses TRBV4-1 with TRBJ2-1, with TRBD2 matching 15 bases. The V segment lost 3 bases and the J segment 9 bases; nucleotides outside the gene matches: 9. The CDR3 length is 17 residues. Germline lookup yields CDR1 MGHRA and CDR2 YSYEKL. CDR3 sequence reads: CASSHRTSGRGRGEQFF. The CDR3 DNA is TGCGCCAGCAGCCATAGGACTAGCGGGAGGGGACGGGGTGAGCAGTTCTTC.

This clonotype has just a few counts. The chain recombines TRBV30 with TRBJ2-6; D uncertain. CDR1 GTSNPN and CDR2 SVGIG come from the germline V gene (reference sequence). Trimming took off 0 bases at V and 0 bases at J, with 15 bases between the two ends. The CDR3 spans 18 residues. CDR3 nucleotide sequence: TGTGCCTGGAGTGTGGTAGTAGCCCACCTCTCTGGGGCCAACGTCCTGACTTTC. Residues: CAWSVVVAHLSGANVLTF.

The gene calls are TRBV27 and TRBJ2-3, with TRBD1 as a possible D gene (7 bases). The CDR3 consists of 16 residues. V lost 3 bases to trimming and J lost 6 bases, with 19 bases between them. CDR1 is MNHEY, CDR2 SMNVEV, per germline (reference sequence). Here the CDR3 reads CASSLNRGGKWDTQYF. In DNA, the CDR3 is TGTGCCAGCAGTTTGAACAGGGGCGGGAAGTGGGATACGCAGTATTTT.

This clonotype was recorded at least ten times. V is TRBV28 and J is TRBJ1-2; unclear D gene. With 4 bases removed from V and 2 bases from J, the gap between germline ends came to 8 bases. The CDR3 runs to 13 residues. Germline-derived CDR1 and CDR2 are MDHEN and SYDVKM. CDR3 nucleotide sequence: TGTGCCAGCAGTTCGGTAGAAAACTATGGCTACACCTTC. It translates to CASSSVENYGYTF.

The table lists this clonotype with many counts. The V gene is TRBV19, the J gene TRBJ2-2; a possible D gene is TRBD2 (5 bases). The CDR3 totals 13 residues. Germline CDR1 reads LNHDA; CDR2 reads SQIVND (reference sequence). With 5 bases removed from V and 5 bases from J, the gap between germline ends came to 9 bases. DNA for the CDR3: TGTGCCAGTAGTTTTGGACTTACCGGGGAGCTGTTTTTT. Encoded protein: CASSFGLTGELFF.

The CDR3 DNA reads TGCAGTGCTAGCGGGACCGCCTACGAGCAGTACTTC. This codes for CSASGTAYEQYF. The V call is TRBV20-1, the J call TRBJ2-7; D tentatively reads TRBD1 or TRBD2 (5 bases each). This CDR3 has 12 residues. Trimming shortened V by 3 bases and J by 2 bases, and 8 bases separated the two germline ends. In germline, CDR1 is DFQATT, CDR2 SNEGSKA (reference sequence).

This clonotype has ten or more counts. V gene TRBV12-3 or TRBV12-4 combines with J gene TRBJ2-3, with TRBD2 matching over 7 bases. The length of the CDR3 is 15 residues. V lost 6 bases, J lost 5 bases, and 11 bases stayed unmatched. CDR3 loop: CASSPGTTHLDTQYF. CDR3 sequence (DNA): TGTGCCAGCAGCCCCGGGACTACCCACTTAGATACGCAGTATTTT.

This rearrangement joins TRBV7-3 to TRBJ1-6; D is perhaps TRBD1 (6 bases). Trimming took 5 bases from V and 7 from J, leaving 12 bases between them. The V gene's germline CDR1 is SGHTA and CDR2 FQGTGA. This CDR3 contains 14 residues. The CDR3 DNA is TGTGCCAGCAGCCAGGGGACTGCAAATTCACCCCTCCACTTT. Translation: CASSQGTANSPLHF.

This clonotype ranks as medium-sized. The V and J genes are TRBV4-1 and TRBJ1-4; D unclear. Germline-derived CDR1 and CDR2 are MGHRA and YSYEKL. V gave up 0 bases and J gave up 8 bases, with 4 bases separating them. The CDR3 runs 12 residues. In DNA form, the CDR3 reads TGCGCCAGCAGCCAAGATCAAGAAAAACTGTTTTTT. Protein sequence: CASSQDQEKLFF.